A single sample is the source of the 18 T cell receptor beta chains below, sequenced in a study of blood T cell repertoires in COVID-19. TCRdb's table, derived via immunoSEQ multiplex PCR, lists solely in-frame clones and lacks some. Counted here are under 200,000 clones, approximately 80% occurring once; the ten biggest clones make up more than 9.5%. Input material: PBMCs or T cells enriched from blood (not recorded which). The receptors stem from a man in his fifties who had recovered from COVID-19.

V and J are TRBV6-5 and TRBJ1-5, with D unclear. The germline CDR1 and CDR2 sequences are MNHEY and SVGAGI. The CDR3 consists of 14 residues. The V end was cut by 6 bases, the J end by 0 bases, with 9 bases between. The CDR3: CASSLDYSNQPQHF. The DNA for the CDR3 is TGTGCCAGCAGCCTAGACTATAGCAATCAGCCCCAGCATTTT.

V and J are TRBV6-6 and TRBJ2-7, with 7 bases lining up with TRBD1. The V gene's germline CDR1 is MNHNY and CDR2 SVGAGI (reference sequence). This CDR3 is 12 amino acids long. With V trimmed by 11 bases and J by 4 bases, 8 bases remained unmatched. The CDR3 protein is CAVARGFYEQYF. CDR3 sequence (DNA): TGTGCCGTGGCCAGGGGGTTTTACGAGCAGTACTTC.

The V call is TRBV27, the J call TRBJ2-7; possibly TRBD1 for D (5 bases). Trimming pared 5 bases from V and 1 base from J, leaving 9 bases between. This CDR3 comprises 13 residues. Germline CDR1 reads MNHEY; CDR2 reads SMNVEV (reference sequence). The CDR3 region has the DNA TGTGCCAGCAGTAGGGGCAGATCCTACGAGCAGTACTTC. This gives the protein CASSRGRSYEQYF.

The chain links TRBV27 to TRBJ1-1, with TRBD1 matching over 10 bases. The V and J ends lost 7 bases and 3 bases, in that order; junction bases with no gene match: 8. The CDR3 covers 15 residues. The germline V gene encodes CDR1 MNHEY and CDR2 SMNVEV (reference sequence). CDR3 DNA sequence: TGTGCCAGCACCCCGGGACAGGGGAGTGACACTGAAGCTTTCTTT. Its translation is CASTPGQGSDTEAFF.

The rearrangement links TRBV5-1 to TRBJ2-7, with TRBD1 matching 9 bases. Germline V CDR1 and CDR2: SGHRS, YFSETQ. This CDR3 has 16 amino acids. The V and J ends lost 4 bases and 5 bases, in that order; junction bases with no gene match: 13. The CDR3 DNA reads as TGCGCCAGCAGCCACCCCCGCTTGGGGACAGGGAACGAGCAGTACTTC. This translates into CASSHPRLGTGNEQYF.

This rearrangement joins TRBV2 to TRBJ1-5; 8 nucleotides agree with TRBD1. CDR3 length: 15 amino acids. V lost 7 bases, J lost 4 bases, and 9 bases stayed unmatched. In germline, CDR1 is SNHLY, CDR2 FYNNEI. This CDR3 is CASNDDRGGNQPQHF. The CDR3 bases are TGTGCCAGCAACGACGACAGGGGAGGTAATCAGCCCCAGCATTTT.

This clone has a handful of counts. The V gene is TRBV28, the J gene TRBJ1-2, with D perhaps matching TRBD1 (5 bases). Trimming took off 6 bases at V and 7 bases at J, with 15 bases between the two ends. Germline lookup yields CDR1 MDHEN and CDR2 SYDVKM. The CDR3 totals 13 residues. CDR3 sequence: CASRSGRGSGYTF. The CDR3 DNA sequence: TGTGCCAGCAGATCCGGGCGGGGCAGTGGCTACACCTTC.

This clone was seen only once. The genes are TRBV5-4 and TRBJ1-2, with 8 positions matching TRBD1. Germline V CDR1 and CDR2: SGHNT, YYREEE (reference sequence). CDR3 size: 13 residues. With V trimmed by 0 bases and J by 8 bases, 3 bases remained unmatched. As DNA, the CDR3 is TGTGCCAGCAGCTTGGAGGACAGGGACGGCTACACCTTC. Protein product: CASSLEDRDGYTF. Together with reference TRBV5-4 and TRBJ1-2, the CDR3 gives the full variable domain: ETGVTQSPTHLIKTRGQQVTLRCSSQSGHNTVSWYQQALGQGPQFIFQYYREEENGRGNFPPRFSGLQFPNYSSELNVNALELDDSALYLCASSLEDRDGYTFGSGTRLTVV.

V gene TRBV6-5 combines with J gene TRBJ1-3; 9 bases agree with TRBD1. J was trimmed by 7 bases and V by 5 bases; bases with no gene match: 9. Germline CDR1 reads MNHEY; CDR2 reads SVGAGI. The CDR3 is 15 residues long. In DNA, the CDR3 is TGTGCCAGCAGTCCCGGGACAGGGATTTGGAACACCATATATTTT. It yields the protein CASSPGTGIWNTIYF.

This chain connects TRBV19 to TRBJ2-2; the D gene is possibly TRBD2 (5 bases). This CDR3 spans 15 amino acids. Per the germline V gene, CDR1 is LNHDA and CDR2 is SQIVND (reference sequence). Trimming cost V 6 bases and J 0 bases, with 11 bases left between them. The CDR3 here is CASRWETANTGELFF. CDR3 nucleotide sequence: TGTGCCAGTAGATGGGAGACGGCGAACACCGGGGAGCTGTTTTTT.

The table lists this clone with a few counts. The CDR3 region has the DNA TGTGCCAGCAGTGAAGTATTCGAGGGAAAGGGCTACACCTTC. Translation: CASSEVFEGKGYTF. The chain has TRBV6-1 and TRBJ1-2, with unresolved D. Looked up from germline, CDR1 is MNHNS and CDR2 is SASEGT. CDR3 size: 14 residues. The V end lost 1 base, the J end lost 8 bases, and 14 bases lay between the germline ends.

The chain is built from TRBV28 and TRBJ1-2; 10 bases line up with TRBD1. Germline CDR1 reads MDHEN; CDR2 reads SYDVKM. V was pared by 1 base and J by 14 bases, with 10 bases of the junction left unmatched. This CDR3 comprises 14 residues. DNA of the CDR3: TGTGCCAGCAGTTTATACGCCGGGACAGGGGATTTTACCTTC. Amino acids: CASSLYAGTGDFTF.

Only a few counts were recorded for this clone. This chain joins TRBV2 and TRBJ2-7; weak D call: TRBD1 (5 bases). The germline CDR1 and CDR2 sequences are SNHLY and FYNNEI. CDR3 length equals 13 residues. With 8 bases removed from V and 2 bases from J, the gap between germline ends came to 13 bases. The CDR3 protein is CASEGQGPYEQYF. The CDR3 nucleotides are TGTGCCAGCGAAGGCCAGGGTCCCTACGAGCAGTACTTC.

The chain joins TRBV5-4 to TRBJ2-3, with D perhaps TRBD2 (5 bases). V was pared by 1 base and J by 3 bases, with 21 bases between. Germline V gene lookup returns CDR1 SGHNT and CDR2 YYREEE (reference sequence). The CDR3 loop spans 18 amino acids. The CDR3 DNA follows: TGTGCCAGCAGCTTGAGGCCCCGCAGCGGAGTGGGGACAGATACGCAGTATTTT. This encodes CASSLRPRSGVGTDTQYF.

The genes are TRBV19 and TRBJ2-1; 7 positions match TRBD1. CDR3 length equals 14 residues. Germline V lookup: CDR1 LNHDA, CDR2 SQIVND (reference sequence). Germline trimming cut 7 bases from V and 5 bases from J; bases unmatched to any gene: 8. CDR3 DNA: TGTGCCAGTACCGCGAGGGGGCTTAACAATGAGCAGTTCTTC. Translating it yields CASTARGLNNEQFF. Full variable domain (missing parts from reference TRBV19 and TRBJ2-1): DGGITQSPKYLFRKEGQNVTLSCEQNLNHDAMYWYRQDPGQGLRLIYYSQIVNDFQKGDIAEGYSVSREKKESFPLTVTSAQKNPTAFYLCASTARGLNNEQFFGPGTRLTVL.

V is TRBV6-2 or TRBV6-3 and J is TRBJ1-1, with D uncertain. Germline values: CDR1 MNHEY, CDR2 SVGEGT. The CDR3 length is 12 residues. V lost 2 bases and J 2 bases, leaving 3 bases between the germline ends. The CDR3 bases are TGTGCCAGCAGTTACCTAAACACTGAAGCTTTCTTT. This gives the protein CASSYLNTEAFF.

The rearrangement joins TRBV27 to TRBJ2-7, with D tentatively TRBD1 (6 bases). Per germline, CDR1 MNHEY and CDR2 SMNVEV (reference sequence). V was cut by 3 bases and J by 2 bases, with 20 bases left in between. There are 17 residues in the CDR3. The CDR3 spells CASSFSPRGTVAYEQYF. DNA for the CDR3: TGTGCCAGCAGTTTCTCTCCTAGGGGGACGGTGGCCTACGAGCAGTACTTC.

CDR3 sequence reads: CASSLVGGWDTEAFF. DNA for the CDR3: TGCGCCAGCAGCTTGGTAGGGGGCTGGGACACTGAAGCTTTCTTT. The rearrangement joins TRBV5-1 to TRBJ1-1; 7 bases align to TRBD1. The V and J ends lost 0 bases and 3 bases, in that order; junction bases with no gene match: 5. CDR1 is SGHRS and CDR2 is YFSETQ in the germline V gene. The CDR3 has 15 amino acids.